This T cell receptor (beta chain) was identified during a study of cytomegalovirus exposure and HLA in healthy donors. With regard to this clone: Its matching antigen is unknown.

The PCR contained 60 Vbeta and 13 Jbeta primers. Original processing notes: As a later analysis found, there were 70 million to 90 million unique TCR beta chains, of which 8.5 million to 14 million were shared. Repertoires were generated with immunoSEQ multiplex PCR, while TCRdb's copy carries only in-frame clones and drops some. Clone size and the V and J calls come from that table; the DNA yielded D and trimming. The data hold 150,000 to 200,000 clones, with about four fifths observed a single time. General observations from the study: A few V segments could not be told apart, such as TRBV6-2 and TRBV6-3, and were left out. V- and J-gene trimming of TCR beta was linked (in a later analysis) to a missense DCLRE1C variant. According to the study, approximately 150 TCR beta chains were cytomegalovirus-associated.

This CDR3 is built from 15 residues. CDR1 and CDR2 from the germline V gene are MNHNS and SASEGT. After removal of 8 bases from V and 6 bases from J, the junction contained 11 bases not matched to a gene. This receptor was taken from a woman aged 45-65 years in good health and CMV-seronegative. The chain carries TRBV6-1 and TRBJ2-2, with 8 positions matching TRBD2. The sample consisted of PBMCs. The CDR3 reads CASQSGGASPGELFF. CDR3 nucleotides: TGTGCCAGCCAGTCGGGGGGGGCCTCACCCGGGGAGCTGTTTTTT.